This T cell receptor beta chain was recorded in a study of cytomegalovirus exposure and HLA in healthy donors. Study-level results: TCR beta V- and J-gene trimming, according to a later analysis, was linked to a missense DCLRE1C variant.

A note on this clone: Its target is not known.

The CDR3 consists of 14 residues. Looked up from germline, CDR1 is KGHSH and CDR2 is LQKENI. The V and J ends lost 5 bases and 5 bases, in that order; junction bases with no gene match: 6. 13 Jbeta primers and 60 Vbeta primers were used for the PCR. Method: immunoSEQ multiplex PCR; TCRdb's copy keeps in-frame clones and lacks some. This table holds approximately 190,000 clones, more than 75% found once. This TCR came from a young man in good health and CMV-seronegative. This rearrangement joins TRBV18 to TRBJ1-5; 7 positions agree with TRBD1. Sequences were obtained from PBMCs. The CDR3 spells CASSRQGIHQPQHF. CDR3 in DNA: TGTGCCAGCTCAAGACAGGGAATACATCAGCCCCAGCATTTT.